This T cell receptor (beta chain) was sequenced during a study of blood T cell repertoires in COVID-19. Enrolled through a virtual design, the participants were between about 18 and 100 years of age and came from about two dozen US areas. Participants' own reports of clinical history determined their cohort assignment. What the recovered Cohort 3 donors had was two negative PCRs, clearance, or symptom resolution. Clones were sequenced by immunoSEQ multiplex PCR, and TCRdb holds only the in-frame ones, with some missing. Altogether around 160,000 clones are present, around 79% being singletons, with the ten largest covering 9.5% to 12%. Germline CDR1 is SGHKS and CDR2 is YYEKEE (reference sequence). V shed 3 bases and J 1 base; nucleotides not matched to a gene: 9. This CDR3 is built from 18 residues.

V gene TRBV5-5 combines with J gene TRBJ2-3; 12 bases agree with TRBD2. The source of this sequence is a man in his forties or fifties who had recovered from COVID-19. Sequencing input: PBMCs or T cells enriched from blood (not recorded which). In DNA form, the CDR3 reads TGTGCCAGCAGCTGGGCTAGCGGGGGGGCAGGGGGCACAGATACGCAGTATTTT. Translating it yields CASSWASGGAGGTDTQYF.